This is a list of T cell receptor beta chains from one sample in a study of beta chain features in type 1 diabetes. Produced via immunoSEQ multiplex PCR; TCRdb's table is partial and in-frame only. The table includes under 500,000 clones, 30% detected once. Source material: naive CD4+ T cells from blood. The receptors here all came from a man younger than 35 in good health. CDR3s include the opening cysteine and the closing phenylalanine or tryptophan. The order of the fields is D gene, V gene, clone size, CDR3 protein. The D gene is left open where the match is weak. Expanded clones are given a class, and other clones once, few, many or no size at all.

- | TRBV30 | - | CAWITRGGGWETQYF
- | TRBV29-1 | - | CSVRFSYEQYF
TRBD1 | TRBV29-1 | few | CSVVQDRDTYEQYF
- | TRBV9 | few | CASSAPGPPRFDTEAFF
- | TRBV30 | few | CAWSGATGSYEQYF
- | TRBV5-1 | - | CASSHGLSNGYTF
TRBD1 | TRBV7-9 | few | CASSGQAYEQYF
TRBD1 | TRBV5-4 | once | CASSLGDRLWETQYF
- | TRBV6-6 | - | CASSYSTGRETQYF
TRBD1 | TRBV9 | - | CASSRLQGSDTQYF
- | TRBV5-6 | - | CASSPGRNYGYTF
TRBD1 | TRBV7-3 | - | CASSSADRAFGANVLTF
TRBD2 | TRBV4-3 | - | CASSQGGRPTDTQYF
- | TRBV30 | - | CAWSSRLDQPQHF
- | TRBV7-9 | - | CASSFAGYNEQFF
TRBD2 | TRBV5-1 | - | CASSLASGFLNEQFF
- | TRBV7-8 | - | CASSRRRDDQETQYF
- | TRBV21-1 | - | CASSQIQYF
- | TRBV2 | - | CASSPRDYGYTF
- | TRBV30 | few | CAWSVRRADTQYF
- | TRBV7-3 | few | CASSPLGSGANVLTF
- | TRBV10-3 | - | CAIRKGIGETQYF